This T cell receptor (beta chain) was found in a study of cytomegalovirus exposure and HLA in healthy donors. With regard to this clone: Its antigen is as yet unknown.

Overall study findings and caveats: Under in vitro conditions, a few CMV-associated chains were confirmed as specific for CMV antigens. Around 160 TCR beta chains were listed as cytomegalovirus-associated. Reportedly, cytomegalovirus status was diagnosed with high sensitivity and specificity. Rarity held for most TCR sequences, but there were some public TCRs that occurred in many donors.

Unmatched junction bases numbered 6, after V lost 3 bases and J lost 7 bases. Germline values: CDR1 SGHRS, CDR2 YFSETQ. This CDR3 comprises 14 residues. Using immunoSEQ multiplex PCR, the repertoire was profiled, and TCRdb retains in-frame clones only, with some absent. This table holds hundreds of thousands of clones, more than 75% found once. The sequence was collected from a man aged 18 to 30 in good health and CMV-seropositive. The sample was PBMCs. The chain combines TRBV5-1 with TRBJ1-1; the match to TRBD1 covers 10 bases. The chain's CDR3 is CASSSRQGAGEAFF. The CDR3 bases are TGCGCCAGCAGCTCCCGACAGGGGGCGGGTGAAGCTTTCTTT.